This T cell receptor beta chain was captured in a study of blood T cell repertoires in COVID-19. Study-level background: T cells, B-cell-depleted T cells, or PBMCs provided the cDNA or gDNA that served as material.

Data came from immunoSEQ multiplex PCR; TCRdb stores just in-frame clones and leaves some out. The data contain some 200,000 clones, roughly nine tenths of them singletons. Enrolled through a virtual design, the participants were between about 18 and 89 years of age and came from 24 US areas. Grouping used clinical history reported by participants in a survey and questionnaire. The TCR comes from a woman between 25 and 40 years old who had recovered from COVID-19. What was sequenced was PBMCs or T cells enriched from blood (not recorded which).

CDR3 protein: CASSFNGPGMEYF. CDR3 bases: TGTGCCAGCAGTTTTAATGGCCCAGGGATGGAGTACTTC. This chain joins TRBV12-3 or TRBV12-4 and TRBJ2-7; maybe TRBD1 (5 bases). V lost 3 bases and J 11 bases, leaving 17 bases between the germline ends. The CDR3 runs to 13 residues.